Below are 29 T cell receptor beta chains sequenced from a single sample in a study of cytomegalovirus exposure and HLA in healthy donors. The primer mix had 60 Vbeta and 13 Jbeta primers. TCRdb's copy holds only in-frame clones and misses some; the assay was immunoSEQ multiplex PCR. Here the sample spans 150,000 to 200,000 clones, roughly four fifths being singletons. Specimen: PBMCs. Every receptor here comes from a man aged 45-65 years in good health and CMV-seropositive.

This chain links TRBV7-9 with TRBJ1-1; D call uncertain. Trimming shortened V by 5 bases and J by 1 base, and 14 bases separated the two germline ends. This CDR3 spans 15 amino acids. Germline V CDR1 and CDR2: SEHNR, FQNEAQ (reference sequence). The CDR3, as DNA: TGTGCCAGCAGCACGGGAGGTCGTTCGAACACTGAAGCTTTCTTT. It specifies CASSTGGRSNTEAFF.

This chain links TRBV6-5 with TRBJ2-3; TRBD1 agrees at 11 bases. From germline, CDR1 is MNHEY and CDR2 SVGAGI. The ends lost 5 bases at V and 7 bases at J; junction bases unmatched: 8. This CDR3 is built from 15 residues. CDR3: CASSRQRTGGHTQYF. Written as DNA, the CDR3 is TGTGCCAGCAGTAGACAAAGGACAGGGGGCCATACGCAGTATTTT.

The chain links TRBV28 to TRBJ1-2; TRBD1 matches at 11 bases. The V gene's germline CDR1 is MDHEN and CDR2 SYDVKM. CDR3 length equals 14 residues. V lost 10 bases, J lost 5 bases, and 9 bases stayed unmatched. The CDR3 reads CATRTGGDRYGYTF. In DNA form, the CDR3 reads TGTGCCACACGGACAGGGGGCGACAGATATGGCTACACCTTC.

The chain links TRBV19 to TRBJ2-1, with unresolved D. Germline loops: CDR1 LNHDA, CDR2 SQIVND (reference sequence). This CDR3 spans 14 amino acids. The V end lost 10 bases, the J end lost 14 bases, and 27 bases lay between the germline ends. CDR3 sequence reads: CATSYLIFDFREFF. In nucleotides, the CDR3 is TGTGCCACTTCCTATTTGATTTTCGATTTTCGTGAGTTCTTC.

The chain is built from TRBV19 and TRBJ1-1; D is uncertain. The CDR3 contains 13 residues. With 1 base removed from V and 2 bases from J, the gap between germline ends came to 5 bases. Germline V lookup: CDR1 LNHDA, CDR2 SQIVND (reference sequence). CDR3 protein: CASSIAVNTEAFF. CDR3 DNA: TGTGCCAGTAGTATAGCTGTAAACACTGAAGCTTTCTTT. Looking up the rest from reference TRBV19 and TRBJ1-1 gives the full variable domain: DGGITQSPKYLFRKEGQNVTLSCEQNLNHDAMYWYRQDPGQGLRLIYYSQIVNDFQKGDIAEGYSVSREKKESFPLTVTSAQKNPTAFYLCASSIAVNTEAFFGQGTRLTVV.

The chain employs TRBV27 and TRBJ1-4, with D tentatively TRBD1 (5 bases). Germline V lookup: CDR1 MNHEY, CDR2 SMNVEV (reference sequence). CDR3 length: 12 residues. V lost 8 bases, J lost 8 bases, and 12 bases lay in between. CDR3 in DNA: TGTGCCAGCGGCATTGGGGGGGAAAAACTGTTTTTT. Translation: CASGIGGEKLFF.

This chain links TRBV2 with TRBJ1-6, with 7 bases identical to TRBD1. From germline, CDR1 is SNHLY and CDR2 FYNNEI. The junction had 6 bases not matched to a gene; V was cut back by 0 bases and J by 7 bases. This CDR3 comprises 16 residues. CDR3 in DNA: TGTGCCAGCAGTGAAGCCCGACAGGGCGCGAATTCACCCCTCCACTTT. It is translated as CASSEARQGANSPLHF.

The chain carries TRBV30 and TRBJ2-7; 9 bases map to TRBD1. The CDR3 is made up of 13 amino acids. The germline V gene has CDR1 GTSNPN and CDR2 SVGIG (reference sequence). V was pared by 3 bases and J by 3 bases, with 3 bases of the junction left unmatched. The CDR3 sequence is CAWRTGGGYEQYF. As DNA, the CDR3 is TGTGCCTGGAGGACAGGGGGTGGCTACGAGCAGTACTTC.

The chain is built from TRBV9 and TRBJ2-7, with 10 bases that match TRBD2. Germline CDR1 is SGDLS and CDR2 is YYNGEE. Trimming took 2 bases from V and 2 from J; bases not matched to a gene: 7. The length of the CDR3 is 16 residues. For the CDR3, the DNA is TGTGCCAGCAGCGTGGGTGCTAGCGGGAGTGCCTACGAGCAGTACTTC. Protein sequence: CASSVGASGSAYEQYF.

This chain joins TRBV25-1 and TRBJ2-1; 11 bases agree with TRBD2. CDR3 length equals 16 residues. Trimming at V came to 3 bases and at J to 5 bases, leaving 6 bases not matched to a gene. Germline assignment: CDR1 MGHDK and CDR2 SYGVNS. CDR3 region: CASSDPSGRWNNEQFF. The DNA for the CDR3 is TGTGCCAGCAGTGATCCTAGCGGGAGGTGGAACAATGAGCAGTTCTTC.

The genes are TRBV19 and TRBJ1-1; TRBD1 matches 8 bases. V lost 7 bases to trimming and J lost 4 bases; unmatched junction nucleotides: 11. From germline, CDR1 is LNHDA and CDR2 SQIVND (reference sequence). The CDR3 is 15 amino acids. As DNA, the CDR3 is TGTGCCAGTACTCAGGGGGCGGCTTTGGGCACTGAAGCTTTCTTT. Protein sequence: CASTQGAALGTEAFF.

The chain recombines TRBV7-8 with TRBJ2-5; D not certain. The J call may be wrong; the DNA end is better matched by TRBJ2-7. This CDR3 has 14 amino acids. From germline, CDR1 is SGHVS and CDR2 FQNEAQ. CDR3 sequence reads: CASSLLFRRHEQYF. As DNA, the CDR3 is TGTGCCAGCAGCTTACTGTTCCGTCGCCACGAGCAGTACTTC.

The CDR3 DNA reads as TGTGCCAGCAGTTTAGTAACTAACACTGAAGCTTTCTTT. Translating gives CASSLVTNTEAFF. The J gene is TRBJ1-1, the V gene TRBV28, with D unclear. V was clipped by 2 bases and J by 2 bases, with 6 bases between them. This CDR3 contains 13 residues. CDR1 and CDR2 from the germline V gene are MDHEN and SYDVKM.

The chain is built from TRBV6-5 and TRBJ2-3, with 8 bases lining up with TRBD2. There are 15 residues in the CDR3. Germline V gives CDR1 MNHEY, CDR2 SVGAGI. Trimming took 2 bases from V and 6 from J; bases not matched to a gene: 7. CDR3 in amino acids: CASSYTAGVADTQYF. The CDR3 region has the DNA TGTGCCAGCAGTTACACAGCGGGAGTCGCGGATACGCAGTATTTT.

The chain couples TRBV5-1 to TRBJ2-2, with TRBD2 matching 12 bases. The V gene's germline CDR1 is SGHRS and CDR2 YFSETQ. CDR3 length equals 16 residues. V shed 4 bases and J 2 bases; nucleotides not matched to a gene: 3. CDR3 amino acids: CASSPLAGGNTGELFF. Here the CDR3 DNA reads TGCGCCAGCAGCCCACTAGCGGGGGGTAACACCGGGGAGCTGTTTTTT. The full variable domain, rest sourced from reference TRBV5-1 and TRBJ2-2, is KAGVTQTPRYLIKTRGQQVTLSCSPISGHRSVSWYQQTPGQGLQFLFEYFSETQRNKGNFPGRFSGRQFSNSRSEMNVSTLELGDSALYLCASSPLAGGNTGELFFGEGSRLTVL.

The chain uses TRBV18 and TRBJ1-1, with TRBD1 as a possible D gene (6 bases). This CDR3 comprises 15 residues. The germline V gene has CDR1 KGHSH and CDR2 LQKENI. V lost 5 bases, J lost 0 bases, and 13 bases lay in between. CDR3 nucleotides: TGTGCCAGCTCAGCCGGGACAACTATGAACACTGAAGCTTTCTTT. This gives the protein CASSAGTTMNTEAFF.

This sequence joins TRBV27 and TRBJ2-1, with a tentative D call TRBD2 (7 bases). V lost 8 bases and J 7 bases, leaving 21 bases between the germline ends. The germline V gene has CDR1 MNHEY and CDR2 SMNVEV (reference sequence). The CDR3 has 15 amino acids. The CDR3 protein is CASALPGGTGNEQFF. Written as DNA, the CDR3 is TGTGCCAGCGCCCTGCCGGGGGGCACGGGGAATGAGCAGTTCTTC.

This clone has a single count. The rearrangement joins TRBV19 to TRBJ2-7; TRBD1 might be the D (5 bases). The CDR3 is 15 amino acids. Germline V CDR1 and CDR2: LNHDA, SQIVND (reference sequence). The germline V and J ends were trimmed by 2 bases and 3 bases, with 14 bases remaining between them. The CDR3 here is CASSIMAGQSYEQYF. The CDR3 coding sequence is TGTGCCAGTAGTATAATGGCAGGACAAAGCTACGAGCAGTACTTC.

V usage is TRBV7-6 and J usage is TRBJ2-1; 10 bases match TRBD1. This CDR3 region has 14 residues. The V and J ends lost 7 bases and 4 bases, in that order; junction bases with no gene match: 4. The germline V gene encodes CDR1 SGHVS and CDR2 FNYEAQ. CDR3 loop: CASTLDRGYNEQFF. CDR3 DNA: TGTGCCAGCACCCTGGACAGGGGGTACAATGAGCAGTTCTTC.

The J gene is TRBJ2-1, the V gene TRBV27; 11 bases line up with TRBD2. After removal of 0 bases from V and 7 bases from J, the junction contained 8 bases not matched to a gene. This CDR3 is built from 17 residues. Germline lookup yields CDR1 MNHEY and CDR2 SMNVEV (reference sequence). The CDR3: CASSLSLAGDTWNEQFF. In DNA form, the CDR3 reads TGTGCCAGCAGTTTATCACTAGCGGGGGACACTTGGAATGAGCAGTTCTTC.

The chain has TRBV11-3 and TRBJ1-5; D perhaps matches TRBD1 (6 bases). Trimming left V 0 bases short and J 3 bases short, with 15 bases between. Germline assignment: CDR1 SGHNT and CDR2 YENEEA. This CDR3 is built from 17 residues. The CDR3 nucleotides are TGTGCCAGCAGCTTAGACCCAACAGGGTTTTACAATCAGCCCCAGCATTTT. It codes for CASSLDPTGFYNQPQHF.

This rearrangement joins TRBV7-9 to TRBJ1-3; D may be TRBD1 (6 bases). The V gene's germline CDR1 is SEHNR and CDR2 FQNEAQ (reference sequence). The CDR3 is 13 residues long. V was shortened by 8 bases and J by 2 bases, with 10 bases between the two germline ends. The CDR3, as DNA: TGTGCCAGCGGGGGGGGGCCTGGAAACACCATATATTTT. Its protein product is CASGGGPGNTIYF.

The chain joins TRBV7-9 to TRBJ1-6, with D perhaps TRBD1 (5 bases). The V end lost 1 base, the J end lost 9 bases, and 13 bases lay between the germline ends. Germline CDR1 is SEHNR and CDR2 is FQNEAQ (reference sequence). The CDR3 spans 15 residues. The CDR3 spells CASSLGVGGVSPLHF. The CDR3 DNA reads TGTGCCAGCAGCTTAGGAGTGGGAGGGGTTTCACCCCTCCACTTT.

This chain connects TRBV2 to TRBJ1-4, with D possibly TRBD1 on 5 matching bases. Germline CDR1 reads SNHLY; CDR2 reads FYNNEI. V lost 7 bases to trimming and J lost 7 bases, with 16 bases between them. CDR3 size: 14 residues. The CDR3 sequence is CASKTDSGSEKLFF. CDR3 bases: TGTGCCAGCAAAACCGACAGTGGTTCTGAAAAACTGTTTTTT.

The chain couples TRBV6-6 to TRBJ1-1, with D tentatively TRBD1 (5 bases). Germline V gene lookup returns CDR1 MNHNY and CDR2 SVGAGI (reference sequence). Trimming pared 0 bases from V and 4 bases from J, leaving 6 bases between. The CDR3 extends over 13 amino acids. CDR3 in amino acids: CASSYSGGTEAFF. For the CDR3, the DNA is TGTGCCAGCAGTTACTCGGGGGGCACTGAAGCTTTCTTT.

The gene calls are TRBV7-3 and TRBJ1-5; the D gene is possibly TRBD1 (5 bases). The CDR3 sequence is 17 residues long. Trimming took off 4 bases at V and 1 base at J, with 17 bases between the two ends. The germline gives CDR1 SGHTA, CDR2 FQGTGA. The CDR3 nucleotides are TGTGCCAGCAGCTCTTGTTGGGGCAGGGAAAGCAATCAGCCCCAGCATTTT. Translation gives CASSSCWGRESNQPQHF.

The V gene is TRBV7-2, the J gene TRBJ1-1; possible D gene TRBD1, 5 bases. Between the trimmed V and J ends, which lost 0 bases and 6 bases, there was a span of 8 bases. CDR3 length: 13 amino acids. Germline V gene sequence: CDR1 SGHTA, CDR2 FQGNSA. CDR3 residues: CASSLAPGPEAFF. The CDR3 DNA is TGTGCCAGCAGCTTAGCGCCAGGGCCTGAAGCTTTCTTT.

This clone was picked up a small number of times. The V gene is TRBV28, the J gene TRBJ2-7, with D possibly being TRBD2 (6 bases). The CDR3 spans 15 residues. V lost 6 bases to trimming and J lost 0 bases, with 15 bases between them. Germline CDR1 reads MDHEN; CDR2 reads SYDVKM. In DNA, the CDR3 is TGTGCCAGCAGGTCGGGACTTATGAGCTCCTACGAGCAGTACTTC. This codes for CASRSGLMSSYEQYF.

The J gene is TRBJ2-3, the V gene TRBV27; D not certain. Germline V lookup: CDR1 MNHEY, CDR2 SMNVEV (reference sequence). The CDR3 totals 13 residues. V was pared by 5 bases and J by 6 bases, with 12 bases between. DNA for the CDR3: TGTGCCAGCAGTCTTTTGACTGGGGATACGCAGTATTTT. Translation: CASSLLTGDTQYF.